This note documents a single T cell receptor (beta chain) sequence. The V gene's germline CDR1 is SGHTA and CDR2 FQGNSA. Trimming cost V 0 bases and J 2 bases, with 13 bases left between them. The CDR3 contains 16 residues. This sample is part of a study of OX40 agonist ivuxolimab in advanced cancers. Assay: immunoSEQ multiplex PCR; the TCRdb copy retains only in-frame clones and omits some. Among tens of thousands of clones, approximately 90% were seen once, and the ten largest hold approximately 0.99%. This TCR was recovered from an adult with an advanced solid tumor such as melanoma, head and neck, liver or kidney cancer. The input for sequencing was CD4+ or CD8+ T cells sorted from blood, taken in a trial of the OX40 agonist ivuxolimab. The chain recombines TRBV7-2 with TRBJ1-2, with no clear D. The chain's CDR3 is CASSLAGQYPNYGYTF. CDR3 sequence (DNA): TGTGCCAGCAGCTTAGCTGGGCAGTACCCAAACTATGGCTACACCTTC.